The following is a T cell receptor (beta chain) sequence with its context. As yet, its antigen is unknown. The CDR3 has 15 amino acids. Per the germline V gene, CDR1 is MNHEY and CDR2 is SVGAGI. V gave up 2 bases and J gave up 4 bases; unmatched junction bases: 8. The data originate from a study of cytomegalovirus exposure and HLA in healthy donors. As for the study in general: There were 65 million to 85 million unique TCRs (from HLA-typed donors) in an early data release. General study points: Rare TCR sequences predominated, though certain public TCRs were found in many donors.

Vbeta (60) and Jbeta (13) primers were used in the PCR. Measured with immunoSEQ multiplex PCR; TCRdb has only the in-frame clones, and not every one. The sample lists approximately 100,000 clones; more than 65% were seen once. The chain links TRBV6-5 to TRBJ2-7; 7 bases match TRBD2. The sequencing sample was made of PBMCs. The receptor was isolated from a woman under 30 in good health and CMV-seropositive. The chain's CDR3 is CASSYDQRDRYEQYF. CDR3 coding DNA: TGTGCCAGCAGTTACGATCAGCGGGACCGGTACGAGCAGTACTTC.